Detailed here is one T cell receptor beta chain. Its specificity is not known. This sample was included in a study of T cell responses to AZD1222 COVID-19 vaccine. Study-level points and caveats: Just a handful of people given AZD1222 tested seropositive at baseline. CD4 TCRs associated with vaccination spanned spike, dominating at 160-218 and 743-854. Every sample of the repertoires postdated the peak T cell response. Females outnumbered males among donors, who were mostly white British; clonal diversity was possibly underestimated.

Clones were sequenced by immunoSEQ multiplex PCR, and TCRdb holds only the in-frame ones, with some missing. The sample gives some 120,000 clones, 85% to 90% of which show up once; approximately 30% is in the top ten. The CDR3 has 15 residues. V was cut by 6 bases and J by 8 bases, with 22 bases left in between. The V gene's germline CDR1 is MDHEN and CDR2 SYDVKM. The sequence was obtained from an adult in good health. This chain connects TRBV28 to TRBJ1-2; D not certain. The input for sequencing was peripheral blood, taken on day 0 of AZD1222 vaccination. In DNA form, the CDR3 reads TGTGCCAGCAGCCCCTCCGACAAGGGAGGGAAAGGCTACACCTTC. This gives the protein CASSPSDKGGKGYTF.